This T cell receptor beta chain originates from a study of CD8 T cells in ankylosing spondylitis. TCRdb itself ran the 5' RACE reads through MiXCR, one entry per CDR3 protein. There are around 30,000 distinct CDR3 sequences in the sample; 4.5% to 5.5% occur only once, and about 1.8% lies in the top ten. This clonotype has a count of ten or more. Sequencing was performed on blood, either unsorted or a sorted T cell fraction (not recorded which). The sequence was obtained from a female donor with ankylosing spondylitis or in good health (not recorded which).

CDR3 protein: CASSVGLAGPYSTDTQYF. CDR3 nucleotide sequence: TGTGCCAGCAGCGTAGGACTAGCGGGGCCCTACAGCACAGATACGCAGTATTTT. V usage is TRBV9 and J usage is TRBJ2-3, with 11 bases matching TRBD2. V was pared by 0 bases and J by 0 bases, with 6 bases of the junction left unmatched. Germline values: CDR1 SGDLS, CDR2 YYNGEE. The CDR3 is made up of 18 amino acids.